Listed here is a single T cell receptor beta chain. The record originates from a study of blood T cell repertoires in COVID-19. Study-level information: Material from acute and convalescent COVID-19 was sourced from the United States, Italy and Spain.

Trimming cost V 8 bases and J 8 bases, with 7 bases left between them. Germline lookup yields CDR1 SNHLY and CDR2 FYNNEI. The CDR3 runs to 11 residues. Generated by immunoSEQ multiplex PCR, the TCRdb table keeps only in-frame clones and is missing some. Found here are about 210,000 clones, roughly 75% of them singletons; the top ten hold approximately 6.6%. This TCR derives from a woman between 65 and 79 years old with acute or convalescent COVID-19. Sequencing input: peripheral blood. The rearrangement uses TRBV2 and TRBJ1-6, with D perhaps matching TRBD1 (5 bases). The CDR3 nucleotides read TGTGCCAGCCAGGGTGATTCACCCCTCCACTTT. This encodes CASQGDSPLHF.